A few counts support the clone carrying this T cell receptor (beta chain). Sequencing was performed with immunoSEQ multiplex PCR; in TCRdb, only in-frame clones are kept and a portion is missing. The table lists about 160,000 clones, just over 90% of them singletons. Germline CDR1 and CDR2: SGHNT and YENEEA. The CDR3 has 12 residues. V lost 6 bases, J lost 6 bases, and 5 bases stayed unmatched. This record belongs to a study of T cell responses to AZD1222 COVID-19 vaccine. This TCR was sampled from an adult in good health. The rearrangement links TRBV11-3 to TRBJ2-7, with 7 bases that match TRBD1. This specimen consisted of peripheral blood, obtained on day 0 of MenACWY control vaccination. This CDR3 is CASRRQGREQYF. For the CDR3, the DNA is TGTGCCAGCAGGAGACAGGGCCGCGAGCAGTACTTC. Based on the CDR3 plus reference TRBV11-3 and TRBJ2-7, the full variable domain is EAGVVQSPRYKIIEKKQPVAFWCNPISGHNTLYWYLQNLGQGPELLIRYENEEAVDDSQLPKDRFSAERLKGVDSTLKIQPAELGDSAVYLCASRRQGREQYFGPGTRLTVT.